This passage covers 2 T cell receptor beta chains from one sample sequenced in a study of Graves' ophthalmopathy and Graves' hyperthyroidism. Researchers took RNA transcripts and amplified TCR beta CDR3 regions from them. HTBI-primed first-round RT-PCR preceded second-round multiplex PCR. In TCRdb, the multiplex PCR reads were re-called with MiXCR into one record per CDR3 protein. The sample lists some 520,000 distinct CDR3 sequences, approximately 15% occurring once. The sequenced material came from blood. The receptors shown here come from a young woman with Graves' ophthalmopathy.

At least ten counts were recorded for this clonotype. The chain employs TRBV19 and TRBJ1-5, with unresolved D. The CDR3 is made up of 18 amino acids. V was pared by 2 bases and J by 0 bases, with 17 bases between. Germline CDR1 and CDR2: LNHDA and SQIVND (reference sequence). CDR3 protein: CASSIWSAGDHSNQPQHF. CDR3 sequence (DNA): TGTGCCAGTAGTATATGGTCAGCTGGTGACCATAGCAATCAGCCCCAGCATTTT.

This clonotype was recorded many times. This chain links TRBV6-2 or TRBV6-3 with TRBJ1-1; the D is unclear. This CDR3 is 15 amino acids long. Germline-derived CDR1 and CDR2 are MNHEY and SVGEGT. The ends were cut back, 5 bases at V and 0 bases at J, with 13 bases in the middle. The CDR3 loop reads CASSTPQELNTEAFF. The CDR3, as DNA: TGTGCCAGCAGTACACCCCAGGAATTGAACACTGAAGCTTTCTTT.